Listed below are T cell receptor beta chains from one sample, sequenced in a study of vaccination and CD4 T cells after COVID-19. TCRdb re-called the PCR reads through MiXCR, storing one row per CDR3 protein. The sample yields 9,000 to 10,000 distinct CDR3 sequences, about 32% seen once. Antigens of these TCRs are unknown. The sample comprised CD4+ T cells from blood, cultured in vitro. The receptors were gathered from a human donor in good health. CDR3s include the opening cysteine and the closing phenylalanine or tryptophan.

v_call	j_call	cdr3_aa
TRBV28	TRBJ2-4	CASTSTGGPRQYF
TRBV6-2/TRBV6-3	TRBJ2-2	CASSLGLAGPTGELFF
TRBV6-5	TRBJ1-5	CASSYSTGGSNQPQHF
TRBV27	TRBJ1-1	CANSLMSGNTEAFF
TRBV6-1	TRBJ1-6	CASTTGGTYNSPLHF
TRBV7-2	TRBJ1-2	CASSFQPGQGGLDGYTF
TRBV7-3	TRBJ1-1	CASSLWGVNTEAFF
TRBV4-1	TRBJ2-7	CASSQGSLAGGILYF
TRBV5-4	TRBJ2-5	CASSPTGGETQYF
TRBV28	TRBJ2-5	CASSTLRGTIPETQYF
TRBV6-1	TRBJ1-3	CASTLEEISGNTIYF
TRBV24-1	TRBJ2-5	CATSVGLNQETQYF
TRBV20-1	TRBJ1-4	CSATGGGSPTNEKLFF
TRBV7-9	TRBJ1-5	CASSLAGSDQPQHF
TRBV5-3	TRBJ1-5	CARSLGYRDRRSNQPQHF
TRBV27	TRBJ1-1	CASSLGTGNTEAFF
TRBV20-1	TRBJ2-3	CSAWAAGSTDTQYF
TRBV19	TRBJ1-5	CASSGTRGNQPQHF
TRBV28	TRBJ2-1	CASPGRNEQFF
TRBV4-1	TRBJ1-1	CASSQDRRILGTGNTEAFF
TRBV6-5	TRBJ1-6	CASSSDRDGSPLHF
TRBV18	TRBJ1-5	CASSPDGRGNQPQHF
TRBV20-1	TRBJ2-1	CSASRDRGATYNEQFF
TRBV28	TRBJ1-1	CASSSGNTEAFF
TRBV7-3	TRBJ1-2	CASSDRQGGNGYTF
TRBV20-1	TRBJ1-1	CSARAPASGTEASF
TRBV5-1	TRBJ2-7	CASSFGGSVTYEQYF
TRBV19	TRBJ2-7	CASTWTGGAYQYF
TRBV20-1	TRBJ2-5	CSASKGLAAGTQYF